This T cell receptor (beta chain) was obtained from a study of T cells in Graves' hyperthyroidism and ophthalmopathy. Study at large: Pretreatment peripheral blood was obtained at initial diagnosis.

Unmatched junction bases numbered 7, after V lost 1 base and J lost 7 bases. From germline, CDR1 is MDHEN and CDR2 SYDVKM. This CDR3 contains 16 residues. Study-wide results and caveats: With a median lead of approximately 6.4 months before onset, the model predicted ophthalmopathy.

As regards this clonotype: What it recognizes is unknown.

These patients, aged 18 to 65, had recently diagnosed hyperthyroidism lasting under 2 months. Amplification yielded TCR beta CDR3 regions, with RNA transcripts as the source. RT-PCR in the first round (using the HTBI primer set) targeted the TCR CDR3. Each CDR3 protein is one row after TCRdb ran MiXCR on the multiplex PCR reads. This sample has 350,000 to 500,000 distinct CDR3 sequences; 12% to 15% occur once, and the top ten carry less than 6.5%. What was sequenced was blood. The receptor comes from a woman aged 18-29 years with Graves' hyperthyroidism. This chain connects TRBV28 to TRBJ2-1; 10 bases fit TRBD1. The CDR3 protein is CASSLSTMDRGNEQFF. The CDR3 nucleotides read TGTGCCAGCAGTTTATCCACAATGGACAGGGGGAATGAGCAGTTCTTC. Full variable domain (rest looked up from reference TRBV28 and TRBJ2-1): DVKVTQSSRYLVKRTGEKVFLECVQDMDHENMFWYRQDPGLGLRLIYFSYDVKMKEKGDIPEGYSVSREKKERFSLILESASTNQTSMYLCASSLSTMDRGNEQFFGPGTRLTVL.